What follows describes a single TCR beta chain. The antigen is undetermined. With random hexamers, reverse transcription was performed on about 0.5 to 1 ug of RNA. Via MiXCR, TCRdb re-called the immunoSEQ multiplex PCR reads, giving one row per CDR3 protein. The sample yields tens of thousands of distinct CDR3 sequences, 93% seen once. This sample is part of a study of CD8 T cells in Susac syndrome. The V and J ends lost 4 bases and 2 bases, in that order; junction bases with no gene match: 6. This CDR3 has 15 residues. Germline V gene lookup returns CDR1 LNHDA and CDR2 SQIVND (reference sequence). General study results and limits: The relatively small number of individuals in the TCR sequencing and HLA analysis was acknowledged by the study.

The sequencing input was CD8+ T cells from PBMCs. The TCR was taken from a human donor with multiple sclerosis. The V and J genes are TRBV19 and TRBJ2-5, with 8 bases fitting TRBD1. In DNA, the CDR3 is TGTGCCAGTAGTAGTACAGGGGGACGGCAAGAGACCCAGTACTTC. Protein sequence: CASSSTGGRQETQYF.